These T cell receptor beta chains were read from a single sample in a study of Ad26.COV2.S vaccination and SARS-CoV-2 variants. Clones were sequenced by immunoSEQ multiplex PCR, and TCRdb holds only the in-frame ones, with some missing. The sample consists of some 290,000 clones, about 85% of them appearing once. This specimen consisted of peripheral blood, obtained in a trial of Ad26.COV2.S vaccine versus placebo. These receptors all stem from a person between 18 and 59 years old who received the Ad26.COV2.S COVID-19 vaccine or a placebo. Both conserved end residues are part of each CDR3. A D gene is named only where the DNA matches it firmly. A clone size is listed for some rows: how often the clone was seen (once, few, many), or a class if it is expanded.

TRBJ1-2	TRBV2	once	TRBD1	CASTLSGQGADGYTF	TGTGCCAGCACCCTAAGCGGGCAGGGGGCGGATGGCTACACCTTC
TRBJ2-6	TRBV28	NA	NA	CASRLDGSSGANVLTF	TGTGCCAGCAGGCTCGACGGGAGCTCTGGGGCCAACGTCCTGACTTTC
TRBJ2-7	TRBV29-1	NA	NA	CSVGMRSYEQYF	TGCAGCGTAGGGATGCGAAGCTACGAGCAGTACTTC
TRBJ1-5	TRBV4-1	NA	TRBD1	CASSLFGTGGGQPQHF	TGCGCCAGCAGCCTCTTCGGGACAGGAGGAGGTCAGCCCCAGCATTTT
TRBJ2-5	TRBV5-5	NA	NA	CASSILTGTGQETQYF	TGTGCCAGCAGCATACTTACCGGGACGGGGCAAGAGACCCAGTACTTC
TRBJ2-5	TRBV5-1	NA	TRBD2	CASSLALAGGETQYF	TGCGCCAGCAGCTTGGCGCTAGCGGGGGGTGAGACCCAGTACTTC
TRBJ1-1	TRBV19	NA	NA	CATDFGGKWSEAFF	TGTGCCACCGATTTCGGGGGGAAGTGGTCTGAAGCTTTCTTT
TRBJ1-4	TRBV19	NA	NA	CASSRDQTNEKLFF	TGTGCCAGTAGTCGGGACCAGACGAATGAAAAACTGTTTTTT
TRBJ1-5	TRBV3-1/TRBV3-2	once	NA	CASSQDRVGSNQPQHF	TGTGCCAGCAGCCAAGACAGGGTCGGGAGCAATCAGCCCCAGCATTTT
TRBJ2-7	TRBV6-1	NA	NA	CASSDVVRYEQYF	TGTGCCAGCAGTGATGTGGTGCGGTACGAGCAGTACTTC
TRBJ1-5	TRBV18	NA	TRBD1	CASSRRDRESGQPQHF	TGTGCCAGCTCACGACGAGACAGGGAATCGGGTCAGCCCCAGCATTTT
TRBJ1-3	TRBV6-5	NA	TRBD1	CASSPVQGTIYF	TGTGCCAGCAGCCCAGTACAGGGGACCATATATTTT
TRBJ2-5	TRBV7-8	NA	NA	CASSRLLETQYF	TGTGCCAGCAGCCGGTTGCTAGAGACCCAGTACTTC
TRBJ1-1	TRBV27	NA	NA	CASSRGPPENTEAFF	TGTGCCAGCAGTAGGGGACCTCCTGAGAACACTGAAGCTTTCTTT
TRBJ1-1	TRBV18	few	NA	CASSPPAETEAFF	TGTGCCAGCTCACCACCGGCCGAAACTGAAGCTTTCTTT
TRBJ1-6	TRBV6-5	once	NA	CASSPDRYNSPLHF	TGTGCCAGCAGTCCGGACAGATATAATTCACCCCTCCACTTT
TRBJ2-1	TRBV13	NA	TRBD1	CASSSAGQGHEQFF	TGTGCCAGCAGCTCCGCCGGACAGGGCCATGAGCAGTTCTTC
TRBJ1-5	TRBV27	NA	TRBD1	CASSWTGVENQPQHF	TGTGCCAGCAGTTGGACAGGGGTGGAGAATCAGCCCCAGCATTTT
TRBJ2-6	TRBV7-2	NA	NA	CASRPGRSGANVLTF	TGTGCCAGCAGGCCAGGTCGGAGTGGGGCCAACGTCCTGACTTTC
TRBJ1-6	TRBV9	NA	NA	CASRGGLYNSPLHF	TGTGCCAGCAGGGGGGGTTTATATAATTCACCCCTCCACTTT
TRBJ1-2	TRBV14	NA	NA	CASRHTAQGAYGYTF	TGTGCCAGCAGGCATACGGCACAGGGTGCCTATGGCTACACCTTC
TRBJ2-7	TRBV14	few	NA	CASSVQGRQRYEQYF	TGTGCCAGCAGCGTGCAGGGGAGGCAGCGCTACGAGCAGTACTTC
TRBJ1-5	TRBV6-2/TRBV6-3	many	TRBD1	CASSPMSPGQALGQPQHF	TGTGCCAGCAGCCCTATGTCCCCGGGACAGGCCCTCGGCCAGCCCCAGCATTTT
TRBJ2-3	TRBV28	NA	NA	CASSFPDRTDTQYF	TGTGCCAGCAGTTTCCCAGACCGCACAGATACGCAGTATTTT
TRBJ1-1	TRBV10-1	NA	NA	CASSGGRRDTEAFF	TGCGCCAGCAGTGGGGGACGGAGGGACACTGAAGCTTTCTTT
TRBJ1-1	TRBV6-5	NA	NA	CASRATWGPVAEAFF	TGTGCCAGCAGGGCCACCTGGGGGCCTGTAGCTGAAGCTTTCTTT
TRBJ1-6	TRBV6-6	NA	NA	CASKTQSVLYNSPLHF	TGTGCCAGCAAAACACAGTCCGTCCTTTATAATTCACCCCTCCACTTT
TRBJ1-1	TRBV2	NA	NA	CASSEAFF	TGTGCCAGCAGTGAAGCTTTCTTT
TRBJ1-1	TRBV5-1	NA	NA	CASSPVRGGTEAFF	TGCGCCAGCAGCCCGGTGCGGGGGGGCACTGAAGCTTTCTTT
TRBJ2-7	TRBV6-2/TRBV6-3	few	NA	CASSHSDTYEQYF	TGTGCCAGCAGCCACAGTGATACCTACGAGCAGTACTTC
TRBJ2-3	TRBV4-1	NA	TRBD2	CASSHRGTSGGTPSTDTQYF	TGCGCCAGCAGCCACCGTGGAACTAGCGGGGGGACGCCTAGCACAGATACGCAGTATTTT
TRBJ2-3	TRBV5-3	NA	TRBD2	CARSIILAVVSTDTQYF	TGTGCCAGAAGCATTATACTAGCGGTCGTTAGCACAGATACGCAGTATTTT
TRBJ2-7	TRBV7-9	NA	TRBD2	CASSFPPGRSSGRYEQYF	TGTGCCAGCAGCTTTCCTCCGGGGCGGTCTAGCGGAAGATACGAGCAGTACTTC
TRBJ2-7	TRBV7-9	once	NA	CASSLQNEQYF	TGTGCCAGCAGTCTGCAAAACGAGCAGTACTTC
TRBJ1-2	TRBV28	NA	NA	CASRYRDYGYTF	TGTGCCAGCAGATACAGGGACTATGGCTACACCTTC
TRBJ1-3	TRBV9	NA	NA	CASSARPGNTIYF	TGTGCCAGCAGCGCCAGGCCAGGAAACACCATATATTTT